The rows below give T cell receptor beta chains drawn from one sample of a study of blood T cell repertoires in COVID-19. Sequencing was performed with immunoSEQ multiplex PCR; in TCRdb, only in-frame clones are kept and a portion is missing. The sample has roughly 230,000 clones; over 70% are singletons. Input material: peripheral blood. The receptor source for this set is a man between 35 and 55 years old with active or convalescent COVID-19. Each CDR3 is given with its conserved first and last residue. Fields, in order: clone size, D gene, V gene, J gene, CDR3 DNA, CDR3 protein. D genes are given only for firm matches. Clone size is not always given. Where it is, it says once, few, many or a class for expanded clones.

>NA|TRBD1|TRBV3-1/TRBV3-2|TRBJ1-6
TGTGCCAGCAGCCTAGGGCAGGGGGCTAATTCACCCCTCCACTTT
CASSLGQGANSPLHF
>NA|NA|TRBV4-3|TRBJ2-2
TGCGCCAGCAGCCCCCGCGGCGGCGGGGAGCTGTTTTTT
CASSPRGGGELFF
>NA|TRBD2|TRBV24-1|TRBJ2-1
TGTGCCACCAGGCAAGCGGGAGCGATTGAGCAGTTCTTC
CATRQAGAIEQFF
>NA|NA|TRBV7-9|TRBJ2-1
TGTGCCAGCAGCTTAGTCTCCGGCGGATACAATGAGCAGTTCTTC
CASSLVSGGYNEQFF
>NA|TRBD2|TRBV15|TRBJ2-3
TGTGCCACCAGCAGAGATCGTGCGGGAGTCGCAGATACGCAGTATTTT
CATSRDRAGVADTQYF
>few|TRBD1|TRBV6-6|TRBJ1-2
TGTGCCAGTCGCGGGACAGACTATGGCTACACCTTC
CASRGTDYGYTF
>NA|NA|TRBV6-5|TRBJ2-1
TGTGCCAGCAGTTACGGAGGAGGCTACAATGAGCAGTTCTTC
CASSYGGGYNEQFF
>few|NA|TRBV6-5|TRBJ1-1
TGTGCCAGCAGTTATGATGTGACAGCCATGAACACTGAAGCTTTCTTT
CASSYDVTAMNTEAFF
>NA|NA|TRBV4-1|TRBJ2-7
TGCGCCAGCAGCCAAGATATGGGCCGTACCTACGAGCAGTACTTC
CASSQDMGRTYEQYF
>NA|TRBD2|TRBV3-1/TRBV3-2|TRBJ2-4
TGTGCCAGCAGCCAGGATTATCCGAGCGGGGCCGACAAAAACATTCAGTACTTC
CASSQDYPSGADKNIQYF
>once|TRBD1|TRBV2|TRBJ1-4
TGTGCCAGCAGTGATGGGACAGAGAATGAAAAACTGTTTTTT
CASSDGTENEKLFF
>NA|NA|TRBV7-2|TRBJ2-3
TGTGCCAGCAGCTTACAGGGGGGCCTTAGCACAGATACGCAGTATTTT
CASSLQGGLSTDTQYF
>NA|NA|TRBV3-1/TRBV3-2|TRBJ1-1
TGTGCCAGCAGCCCACGGGGGAACACTGAAGCTTTCTTT
CASSPRGNTEAFF
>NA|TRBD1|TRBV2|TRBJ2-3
TGTGCCAGCAGGGCCGGGACAGTTTTCCGCACAGATACGCAGTATTTT
CASRAGTVFRTDTQYF
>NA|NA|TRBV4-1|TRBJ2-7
TGCGCCAGCAGCCAAGAATCGACTAACAACTTCTACGAGCAGTACTTC
CASSQESTNNFYEQYF
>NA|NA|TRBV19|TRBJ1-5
TGTGCCAGTAGTGTGAGCCAGGGGAATCAGCCCCAGCATTTT
CASSVSQGNQPQHF
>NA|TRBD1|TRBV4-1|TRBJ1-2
TGCGCCAGCAGCCAAGATGGCTGGCAGGGGGCTGGCTACACCTTC
CASSQDGWQGAGYTF
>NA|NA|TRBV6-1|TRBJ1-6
TGTGCCAGCAGTGAACCGCGGTTTTCCTATAATTCACCCCTCCACTTT
CASSEPRFSYNSPLHF
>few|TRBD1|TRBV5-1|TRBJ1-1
TGCGCCAGCAGCTTGGACGCTGGGACAGAGAGAGCTTTCTTT
CASSLDAGTERAFF
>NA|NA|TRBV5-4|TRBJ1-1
TGTGCCAGCAGCTACACTGGGGGGGGTTGGTATACTGAAGCTTTCTTT
CASSYTGGGWYTEAFF
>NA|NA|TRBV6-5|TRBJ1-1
TGTGCCAGCAGCAACCCTGGACAGTACACTGAAGCTTTCTTT
CASSNPGQYTEAFF
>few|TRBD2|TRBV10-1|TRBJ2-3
TGCGCCAGCAGTGAGTCCGAAGCGGGACTGCACACAGATACGCAGTATTTT
CASSESEAGLHTDTQYF
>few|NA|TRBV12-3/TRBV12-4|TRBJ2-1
TGTGCCAGCAGTTTAGGAACAGCTAATGAGCAGTTCTTC
CASSLGTANEQFF
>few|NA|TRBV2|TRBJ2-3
TGTGCCAGCAGTGACAGGGAAAGCACAGATACGCAGTATTTT
CASSDRESTDTQYF
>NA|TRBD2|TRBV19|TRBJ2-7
TGTGCCAGTAGTATAGCGGTAGCGGGGAGCTCCTACGAGCAGTACTTC
CASSIAVAGSSYEQYF
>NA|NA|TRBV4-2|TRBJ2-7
TGTGCCAGCAGCCAACAGAGTGGGGGCGGGCAGTACTTC
CASSQQSGGGQYF
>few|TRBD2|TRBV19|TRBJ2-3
TGTGCCAGTAGGGGACTAGCAACAGATACGCAGTATTTT
CASRGLATDTQYF